One T cell receptor (beta chain) is described in this entry. Its cognate antigen is unknown. The entry originates in a study of human T cells and chemical hapten exposure. Study conclusions and caveats: Unchanged with DPC sensitization were TCRs above 1 in 1000 frequency.

The V gene's germline CDR1 is LGHNA and CDR2 YNFKEQ. The germline V and J ends were trimmed by 1 base and 4 bases, with 22 bases remaining between them. The CDR3 length is 18 residues. Time point described: pre-sensitization, week 0. Described treatment: therapeutic diphenylcyclopropenone sensitization with weekly scalp DPC. MiXCR, run by TCRdb on the RACE reads, gives a single entry per CDR3 protein. The data hold about 180,000 distinct CDR3 sequences, with around 30% observed a single time. The TCR was taken from a woman aged 30 to 39 with alopecia areata. Some clones in this sample may be carry-over from other donors' samples. The chain recombines TRBV4-2 with TRBJ1-1, with D maybe TRBD1 (6 bases). Here the sequenced sample was whole blood, taken in connection with sensitization to the hapten diphenylcyclopropenone (DPC). DNA for the CDR3: TGTGCCAGCAGCCAAGCGGGGGGGCAGGGGCACATGGGCACTGAAGCTTTCTTT. Translated: CASSQAGGQGHMGTEAFF.